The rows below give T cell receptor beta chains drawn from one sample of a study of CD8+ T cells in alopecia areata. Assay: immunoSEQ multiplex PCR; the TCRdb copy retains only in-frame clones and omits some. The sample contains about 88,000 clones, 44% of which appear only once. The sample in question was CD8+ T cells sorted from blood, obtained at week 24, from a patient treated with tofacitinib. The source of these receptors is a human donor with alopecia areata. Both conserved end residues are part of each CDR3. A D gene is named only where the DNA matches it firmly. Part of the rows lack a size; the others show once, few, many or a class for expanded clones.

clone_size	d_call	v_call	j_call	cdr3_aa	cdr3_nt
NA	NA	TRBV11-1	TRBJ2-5	CASSLKLGTQYF	TGTGCCAGCAGCTTAAAATTAGGGACCCAGTACTTC
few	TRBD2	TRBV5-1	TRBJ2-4	CASSLPLAGGLNIQYF	TGCGCCAGCAGCTTGCCCCTAGCGGGAGGTTTAAACATTCAGTACTTC
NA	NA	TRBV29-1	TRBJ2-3	CSVGRTQYF	TGCAGCGTTGGCAGAACGCAGTATTTT
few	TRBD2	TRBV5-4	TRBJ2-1	CASSRGLAGESNEQFF	TGTGCCAGCAGCCGGGGGTTAGCGGGAGAGTCAAATGAGCAGTTCTTC
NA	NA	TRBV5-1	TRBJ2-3	CASSQDSSGTQYF	TGCGCCAGCAGCCAAGATAGTTCGGGAACGCAGTATTTT
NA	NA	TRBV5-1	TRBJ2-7	CASQAPGQVYEQYF	TGCGCCAGCCAAGCCCCGGGACAAGTCTACGAGCAGTACTTC
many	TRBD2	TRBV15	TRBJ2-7	CATSREGGRSHEQYF	TGTGCCACCAGCAGAGAAGGCGGGAGGAGTCACGAGCAGTACTTC
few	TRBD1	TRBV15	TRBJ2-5	CATSEGQGLETQYF	TGTGCCACCAGCGAGGGACAGGGATTGGAGACCCAGTACTTC
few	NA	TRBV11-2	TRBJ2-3	CASSPPWVADTQYF	TGTGCCAGCAGCCCCCCCTGGGTGGCAGATACGCAGTATTTT
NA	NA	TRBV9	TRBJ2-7	CASNSGTRTYEQYF	TGTGCCAGCAACTCCGGGACGAGAACCTACGAGCAGTACTTC
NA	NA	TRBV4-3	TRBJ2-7	CASSQDKSGPSYEQYF	TGCGCCAGCAGCCAAGATAAAAGCGGGCCCTCCTACGAGCAGTACTTC
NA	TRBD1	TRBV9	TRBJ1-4	CASSPRTGEYEKLFF	TGTGCCAGCAGCCCCCGGACAGGGGAATATGAAAAACTGTTTTTT
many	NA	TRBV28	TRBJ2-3	CASSFLSERTDTQYF	TGTGCCAGCAGTTTTTTGTCCGAGAGAACAGATACGCAGTATTTT
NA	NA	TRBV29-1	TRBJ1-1	CSVDTLNTEAFF	TGCAGCGTTGACACATTGAACACTGAAGCTTTCTTT
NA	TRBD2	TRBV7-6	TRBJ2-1	CASSANGLGTYNEQFF	TGTGCCAGCAGCGCAAATGGACTAGGGACCTACAATGAGCAGTTCTTC
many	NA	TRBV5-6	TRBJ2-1	CASSSGPPEQFF	TGTGCCAGCAGCTCGGGGCCCCCAGAGCAGTTCTTC
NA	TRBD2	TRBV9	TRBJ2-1	CASSVDSGRYNEQFF	TGTGCCAGCAGCGTAGATAGCGGGCGATACAATGAGCAGTTCTTC
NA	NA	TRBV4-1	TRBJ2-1	CASSQEGWNEQFF	TGCGCCAGCAGCCAGGAGGGTTGGAATGAGCAGTTCTTC
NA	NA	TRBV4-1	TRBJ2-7	CASSQERTGTVEQYF	TGCGCCAGCAGCCAAGAACGGACTGGCACCGTGGAGCAGTACTTC
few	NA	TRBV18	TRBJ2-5	CASSTSQKLETQYF	TGTGCCAGCTCAACTTCGCAAAAATTGGAGACCCAGTACTTC
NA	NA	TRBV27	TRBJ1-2	CASSLSKTGLNGYTF	TGTGCCAGCAGTTTATCTAAGACAGGTTTGAATGGCTACACCTTC
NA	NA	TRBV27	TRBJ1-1	CASSFRGAQMNTEAFF	TGTGCCAGCAGTTTTCGGGGGGCTCAAATGAACACTGAAGCTTTCTTT
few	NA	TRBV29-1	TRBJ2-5	CSVVDLLRETQYF	TGCAGCGTTGTGGACCTTCTTAGGGAGACCCAGTACTTC
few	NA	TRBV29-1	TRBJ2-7	CSVSEGFGEQYF	TGCAGCGTTAGCGAGGGCTTCGGCGAGCAGTACTTC
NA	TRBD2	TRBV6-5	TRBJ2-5	CASSCQVIAGKETQYF	TGTGCCAGCAGTTGCCAAGTCATAGCGGGGAAAGAGACCCAGTACTTC
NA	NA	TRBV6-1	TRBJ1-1	CASRVDRMNTEAFF	TGTGCCAGCAGGGTCGACAGGATGAACACTGAAGCTTTCTTT
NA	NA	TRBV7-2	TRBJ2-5	CASSLAFGGETQYF	TGTGCCAGCAGCTTAGCCTTCGGGGGAGAGACCCAGTACTTC
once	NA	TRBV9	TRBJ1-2	CASSDPYGYTF	TGTGCCAGCAGCGACCCCTATGGCTACACCTTC
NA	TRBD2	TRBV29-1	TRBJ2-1	CSAGLAGVYNEQFF	TGCAGCGCGGGGTTGGCGGGAGTCTACAATGAGCAGTTCTTC
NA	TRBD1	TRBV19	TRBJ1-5	CASSIPDRGGQPQHF	TGTGCCAGTAGTATCCCGGACAGGGGCGGGCAGCCCCAGCATTTT
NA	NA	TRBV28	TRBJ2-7	CASSLSRGSYEQYF	TGTGCCAGCAGTTTAAGTCGCGGTTCCTACGAGCAGTACTTC
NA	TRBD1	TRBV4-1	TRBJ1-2	CASSPGQTYGYTF	TGCGCCAGCAGCCCGGGACAGACATATGGCTACACCTTC
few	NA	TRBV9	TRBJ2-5	CASSVVGDPYQETQYF	TGTGCCAGCAGCGTAGTTGGGGACCCGTACCAAGAGACCCAGTACTTC
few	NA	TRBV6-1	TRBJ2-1	CASRPPLDNEQFF	TGTGCCAGCAGACCCCCACTCGACAATGAGCAGTTCTTC
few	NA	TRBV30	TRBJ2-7	CACDSGLYEQYF	TGTGCCTGCGATAGCGGACTCTACGAGCAGTACTTC
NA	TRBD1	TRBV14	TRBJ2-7	CASSPGTGGEGVSYEQYF	TGTGCCAGCAGCCCCGGGACAGGGGGAGAAGGGGTCTCCTACGAGCAGTACTTC
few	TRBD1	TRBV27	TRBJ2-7	CASNGQGNEQYF	TGTGCCAGCAACGGACAGGGGAACGAGCAGTACTTC
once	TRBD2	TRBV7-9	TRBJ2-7	CASSSPAGGGYEQYF	TGTGCCAGCAGCTCTCCAGCGGGAGGGGGCTACGAGCAGTACTTC
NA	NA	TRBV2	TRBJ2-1	CASSRSPNNEQFF	TGTGCCAGCAGTCGGTCCCCCAACAATGAGCAGTTCTTC
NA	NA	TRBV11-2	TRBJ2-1	CASSGGPQAPYNEQFF	TGTGCCAGCAGCGGAGGGCCTCAGGCCCCCTACAATGAGCAGTTCTTC
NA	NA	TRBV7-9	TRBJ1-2	CASSSPTARRSYGYTF	TGTGCCAGCAGCTCCCCCACGGCGCGGAGATCCTATGGCTACACCTTC
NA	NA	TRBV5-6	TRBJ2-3	CASSFLRQGILDTQYF	TGTGCCAGCAGCTTTCTCCGGCAGGGAATATTAGATACGCAGTATTTT
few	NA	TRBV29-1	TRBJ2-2	CSVRLAGTGELFF	TGCAGCGTTAGGCTAGCCGGCACCGGGGAGCTGTTTTTT
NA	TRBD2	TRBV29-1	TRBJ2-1	CSVFTSGSLFF	TGCAGCGTTTTCACTAGCGGGAGTCTGTTCTTC
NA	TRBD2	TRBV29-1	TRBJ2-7	CSVKRGDEQYF	TGCAGCGTCAAACGGGGGGACGAGCAGTACTTC
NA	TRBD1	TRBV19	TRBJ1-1	CASSKDRVDRTEAFF	TGTGCCAGTAGTAAGGACAGGGTGGATCGGACTGAAGCTTTCTTT
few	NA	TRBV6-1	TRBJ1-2	CASSEGLGHSYGYTF	TGTGCCAGCAGTGAAGGTTTGGGACATTCCTATGGCTACACCTTC
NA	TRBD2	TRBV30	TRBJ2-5	CAWSVGAGGLQETQYF	TGTGCCTGGAGTGTAGGGGCGGGAGGTCTCCAAGAGACCCAGTACTTC
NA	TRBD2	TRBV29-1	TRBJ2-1	CSVVASGDYNEQFF	TGCAGCGTTGTAGCTAGCGGGGACTACAATGAGCAGTTCTTC
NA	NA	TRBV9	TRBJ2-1	CASSPRTLYNEQFF	TGTGCCAGCAGCCCACGGACCCTTTATAATGAGCAGTTCTTC
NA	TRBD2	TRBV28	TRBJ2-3	CASSSASGRTDTQYF	TGTGCCAGCAGTTCCGCTAGCGGGAGAACAGATACGCAGTATTTT
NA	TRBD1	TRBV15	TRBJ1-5	CATSLTGKSNQPQHF	TGTGCCACCAGCTTGACAGGGAAGAGCAATCAGCCCCAGCATTTT
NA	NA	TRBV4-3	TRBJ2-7	CASSQAWSAPNYEQYF	TGCGCCAGCAGCCAAGCCTGGAGCGCGCCGAACTACGAGCAGTACTTC
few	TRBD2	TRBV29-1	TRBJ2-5	CSVTPSGRGETQYF	TGCAGCGTCACCCCTAGCGGGAGAGGAGAGACCCAGTACTTC